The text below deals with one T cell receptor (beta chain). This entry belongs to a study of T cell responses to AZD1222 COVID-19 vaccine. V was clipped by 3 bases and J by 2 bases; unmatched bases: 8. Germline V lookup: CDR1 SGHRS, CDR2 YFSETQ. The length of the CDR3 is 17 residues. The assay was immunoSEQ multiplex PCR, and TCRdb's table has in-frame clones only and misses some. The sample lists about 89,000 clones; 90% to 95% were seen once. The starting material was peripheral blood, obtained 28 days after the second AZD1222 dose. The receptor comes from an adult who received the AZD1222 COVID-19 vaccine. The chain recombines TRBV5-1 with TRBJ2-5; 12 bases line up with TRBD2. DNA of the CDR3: TGCGCCAGCAGCTGGGCGAGGACTAGCGGGGATCAAGAGACCCAGTACTTC. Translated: CASSWARTSGDQETQYF.